This is a list of T cell receptor beta chains from one sample in a study of T cell responses to AZD1222 COVID-19 vaccine. Sequencing used immunoSEQ multiplex PCR; TCRdb keeps in-frame clones, though not all of them. The table has 67,000 or so clones, roughly 84% seen once; the top ten hold about a tenth. Specimen: peripheral blood, collected on day 0 of AZD1222 vaccination. The receptor set was obtained from an adult in good health. The CDR3 runs from the conserved cysteine through the conserved F or W. The D gene is left open where the match is weak. Some rows have no size entry. The others give once, few or many, or a class for an expanded clone.

V	D	J	size	DNA	CDR3
TRBV6-5	-	TRBJ1-2	few	TGTGCCAGCAGTTACTCAAGGGGCTTGAACTATGGCTACACCTTC	CASSYSRGLNYGYTF
TRBV6-4	TRBD1	TRBJ1-2	-	TGTGCCAGCAGTGACGGGACAGGGGGCTATGGCTACACCTTC	CASSDGTGGYGYTF
TRBV5-1	-	TRBJ1-6	-	TGCGCCAGCAGCTTGGCGGTTGTTGAGAATTCACCCCTCCACTTT	CASSLAVVENSPLHF
TRBV4-3	TRBD2	TRBJ2-3	-	TGCGCCAGCAGTCTCCTAGCGGGGGTATCAGGCACAGATACGCAGTATTTT	CASSLLAGVSGTDTQYF
TRBV5-1	-	TRBJ1-1	-	TGCGCCAGCAGCTTGGACAGAATGAACACTGAAGCTTTCTTT	CASSLDRMNTEAFF
TRBV5-8	TRBD2	TRBJ2-5	-	TGTGCCAGCAGCTTGTGGTCTAGCGGGGAAGAGACCCAGTACTTC	CASSLWSSGEETQYF
TRBV28	TRBD1	TRBJ1-2	few	TGTGCCAGCAGTCAAGGGGCAGGGGGTTATGGCTACACCTTC	CASSQGAGGYGYTF
TRBV9	-	TRBJ2-3	-	TGTGCCAGCAATCCGACTAGCACAGATACGCAGTATTTT	CASNPTSTDTQYF
TRBV10-2	-	TRBJ2-1	once	TGCGCCAGCAGTGAACGGCCATACAATGAGCAGTTCTTC	CASSERPYNEQFF
TRBV5-1	TRBD1	TRBJ2-1	-	TGCGCCAGCAGCTTGGGCCCGGGACAGGGGATCAATGAGCAGTTCTTC	CASSLGPGQGINEQFF
TRBV6-1	TRBD1	TRBJ1-3	-	TGTGCCAGCAGTGAAGGGACAGGGGGCGTCACTAGGCGGTCTGGAAACACCATATATTTT	CASSEGTGGVTRRSGNTIYF
TRBV5-4	-	TRBJ1-1	-	TGTGCCAGCAGCTTGTGGCCGCAAAGGACCCAGGACACTGAAGCTTTCTTT	CASSLWPQRTQDTEAFF
TRBV9	-	TRBJ2-7	once	TGTGCCAGCATCAACCAGACGGGGACTCCCTCCGTCTACGAGCAGTACTTC	CASINQTGTPSVYEQYF
TRBV19	-	TRBJ1-1	-	TGTGCCAGTAGACAACCGAACACTGAAGCTTTCTTT	CASRQPNTEAFF
TRBV12-3/TRBV12-4	-	TRBJ2-7	-	TGTGCCAGCAGTTTGCCAGACACCTACGAGCAGTACTTC	CASSLPDTYEQYF
TRBV11-1	-	TRBJ1-1	-	TGTGCCAGCAGCCTTAGGGACACTGAAGCTTTCTTT	CASSLRDTEAFF
TRBV15	-	TRBJ1-5	-	TGTGCCACCCGGGGTAATAGCAATCAGCCCCAGCATTTT	CATRGNSNQPQHF
TRBV10-2	TRBD1	TRBJ1-3	-	TGCGCCAGCAGATCGGCCGGGACAGATCCTTCTGGAAACACCATATATTTT	CASRSAGTDPSGNTIYF
TRBV19	TRBD1	TRBJ1-4	-	TGTGCCAGTAGTATTGGGACAGGGGGCTTTGAAAAACTGTTTTTT	CASSIGTGGFEKLFF
TRBV5-4	-	TRBJ1-3	-	TGTGCCAGCAGCTTGGATGGGGGGGCAACTGGAAACACCATATATTTT	CASSLDGGATGNTIYF
TRBV28	TRBD1	TRBJ1-1	-	TGTGCCAGCAGGGGGGACAGCCGGAACACTGAAGCTTTCTTT	CASRGDSRNTEAFF
TRBV28	TRBD1	TRBJ1-2	few	TGTGCCAGCAGTTCGGCAGGGGGAAATGGCTACACCTTC	CASSSAGGNGYTF
TRBV11-2	-	TRBJ1-3	medium-sized	TGTGCCAGCAGCTTGACTGGAAACACCATATATTTT	CASSLTGNTIYF
TRBV3-1/TRBV3-2	-	TRBJ2-7	-	TGTGCCAGCAGCCAAGATATGAGTTCGGACGAGCAGTACTTC	CASSQDMSSDEQYF
TRBV5-6	-	TRBJ1-2	-	TGTGCCAGCAGCCCAGGGACGGGACGGGGATTCACCTATGGCTACACCTTC	CASSPGTGRGFTYGYTF
TRBV2	-	TRBJ1-1	-	TGTGCCAGCAGCGCCGAGGGCACTGAAGCTTTCTTT	CASSAEGTEAFF
TRBV9	TRBD2	TRBJ2-7	few	TGTGCCAGCAGCCCCCTACCGGGACTAGCGGCCCAAACCTACGAGCAGTACTTC	CASSPLPGLAAQTYEQYF
TRBV2	TRBD1	TRBJ2-1	-	TGTGCCACCGGGACAGGGAACAATGAGCAGTTCTTC	CATGTGNNEQFF